In its sample, the clone carrying this T cell receptor beta chain was seen a few times. This specimen comes from a study of regulatory T cells in long-lasting Graves disease. Specified time point: newly diagnosed GD, antithyroid drugs for less than 3 months. The TCR library was made from RNA extracted from PBMCs. iRepertoire HTBI primers and Arm-PCR of CDR3 regions built TCR beta libraries. Each CDR3 protein gets one entry after TCRdb re-called the multiplex PCR reads with MiXCR. The table has about 470,000 distinct CDR3 sequences, around 14% seen once; the top ten hold approximately 15%. The CDR3 totals 16 residues. V gave up 3 bases and J gave up 2 bases, with 16 bases separating them. From germline, CDR1 is MNHNS and CDR2 SASEGT. The data were also submitted as part of a second study, on T cells in Graves' hyperthyroidism and ophthalmopathy. In that study: Graves' hyperthyroidism is called stable when ophthalmopathy does not progress within 18 months. The patients, who ranged from 18 to 65 in age, presented with newly diagnosed hyperthyroidism lasting under 2 months. Most thyroid-expanded clonotypes above 0.001 were also found in blood. Separation of ophthalmopathy from stable hyperthyroidism was achieved by a 13 V-J model.

This specimen was peripheral blood mononuclear cells (PBMCs), taken at new diagnosis, from a patient treated with antithyroid drugs. The chain links TRBV6-1 to TRBJ2-5; the D gene is possibly TRBD1 (5 bases). The TCR sequence derives from a woman between 25 and 40 years old with Graves disease. DNA of the CDR3: TGTGCCAGCAGTGACCTAGGGGCAGCGCAGCAAGAGACCCAGTACTTC. Its protein product is CASSDLGAAQQETQYF.